The 29 T cell receptor beta chains given below trace back to one sample, sequenced in a study of cytomegalovirus exposure and HLA in healthy donors (dated by TCRdb to about 2017). The library was obtained by the immunoSEQ multiplex PCR assay. The multiplex PCR relied on a mix of 60 forward primers for TCR Vbeta segments and 13 reverse primers for TCR Jbeta segments. This immuneACCESS table, as held by TCRdb, lists in-frame sequences with V and J called but not all clones. Of the missing ones, under half trace to an unresolved V gene in checked studies; the others have no known cause. The sample includes around 90,000 clones, with over 60% observed a single time. In total, the top ten clones hold 5.5% to 6.5% of the sample. Specimen: PBMCs. The receptor source for this set is a boy aged 5-17 years in good health and CMV-seropositive.

The chain uses TRBV7-3 and TRBJ2-1; the D gene is possibly TRBD1 (6 bases). Per germline, CDR1 SGHTA and CDR2 FQGTGA. The CDR3 is made up of 14 amino acids. V lost 8 bases, J lost 7 bases, and 18 bases lay in between. CDR3 coding DNA: TGTGCCAGCTCAGGGGTAAACGCAGGGAATGAGCAGTTCTTC. Protein: CASSGVNAGNEQFF.

V usage is TRBV6-1 and J usage is TRBJ1-5; tentatively, D is TRBD1 (5 bases). The CDR3 is made up of 15 amino acids. Per the germline V gene, CDR1 is MNHNS and CDR2 is SASEGT. Trimming left V 0 bases short and J 4 bases short, with 10 bases between. Here the CDR3 reads CASSEAPGRNQPQHF. The CDR3 bases are TGTGCCAGCAGTGAAGCGCCAGGGAGGAATCAGCCCCAGCATTTT.

The chain recombines TRBV7-9 with TRBJ1-5; no clear D. The CDR3 loop spans 18 amino acids. V lost 0 bases and J 3 bases, leaving 18 bases between the germline ends. Germline-derived CDR1 and CDR2 are SEHNR and FQNEAQ (reference sequence). CDR3 coding DNA: TGTGCCAGCAGCTTAGCCCGGACCGGGAAGAGGGACAATCAGCCCCAGCATTTT. This encodes CASSLARTGKRDNQPQHF.

As DNA, the CDR3 is TGTGCCAGCACCAACGACGGGACAGGGAGCGAGCAGTACTTC. Encoded protein: CASTNDGTGSEQYF. This chain uses TRBV6-1 with TRBJ2-7, with 9 bases identical to TRBD1. Trimming removed 7 bases from V and 6 bases from J; junction bases left unmatched: 10. Germline-derived CDR1 and CDR2 are MNHNS and SASEGT. CDR3 size: 14 residues.

This clone was picked up a small number of times. The chain combines TRBV19 with TRBJ1-2; TRBD1 matches 11 bases. Trimming removed 2 bases from V and 4 bases from J; junction bases left unmatched: 9. The CDR3 length is 17 residues. Germline V gives CDR1 LNHDA, CDR2 SQIVND (reference sequence). The CDR3 DNA reads TGTGCCAGTAGTATAAGAATGGGGACAGGGGGGATCTATGGCTACACCTTC. It is translated as CASSIRMGTGGIYGYTF.

The rearrangement links TRBV6-6 to TRBJ1-4; D gene uncertain. From germline, CDR1 is MNHNY and CDR2 SVGAGI (reference sequence). Trimming left V 0 bases short and J 0 bases short, with 5 bases between. The CDR3 sequence is 15 residues long. The CDR3 sequence: CASSYSPATNEKLFF. DNA of the CDR3: TGTGCCAGCAGTTACTCACCAGCAACTAATGAAAAACTGTTTTTT.

The chain couples TRBV5-4 to TRBJ1-2; 10 nucleotides line up with TRBD1. Losses at the gene ends were 5 bases for V and 6 bases for J; bases not matched to a gene: 7. The germline gives CDR1 SGHNT, CDR2 YYREEE (reference sequence). The CDR3 runs to 14 residues. The CDR3 bases are TGTGCCAGCAGAATGACAGGGGGCAGGAATGGCTACACCTTC. Amino acid sequence: CASRMTGGRNGYTF.

This chain joins TRBV25-1 and TRBJ1-1, with 7 positions matching TRBD1. The ends lost 6 bases at V and 0 bases at J; junction bases unmatched: 4. The CDR3 has 14 residues. Looked up from germline, CDR1 is MGHDK and CDR2 is SYGVNS. CDR3 sequence: CASSETGLNTEAFF. The CDR3 coding sequence is TGTGCCAGCAGCGAGACAGGGTTGAACACTGAAGCTTTCTTT.

V gene TRBV7-9 combines with J gene TRBJ2-3; D is undetermined. V lost 3 bases to trimming and J lost 0 bases, with 4 bases between them. The germline gives CDR1 SEHNR, CDR2 FQNEAQ (reference sequence). The CDR3 consists of 13 residues. The CDR3 sequence is CASSFQSTDTQYF. Written as DNA, the CDR3 is TGTGCCAGCAGCTTTCAGAGCACAGATACGCAGTATTTT.

The chain has TRBV5-4 and TRBJ2-7, with D perhaps TRBD2 (6 bases). This CDR3 spans 14 amino acids. Trimming stripped 2 bases from V and 5 bases from J, with 14 bases between. CDR1 and CDR2 (germline): SGHNT, YYREEE (reference sequence). This CDR3 is CASSFREALNEQYF. CDR3 bases: TGTGCCAGCAGCTTTAGGGAGGCTCTCAACGAGCAGTACTTC. The full variable domain, its missing parts supplied by reference TRBV5-4 and TRBJ2-7, is ETGVTQSPTHLIKTRGQQVTLRCSSQSGHNTVSWYQQALGQGPQFIFQYYREEENGRGNFPPRFSGLQFPNYSSELNVNALELDDSALYLCASSFREALNEQYFGPGTRLTVT.

The sample holds one count of this clone. The V gene is TRBV27, the J gene TRBJ1-6; D not resolved. Germline V lookup: CDR1 MNHEY, CDR2 SMNVEV (reference sequence). CDR3 length: 13 amino acids. Trimming stripped 5 bases from V and 8 bases from J, with 10 bases between. The chain's CDR3 is CASSLGDYSPLHF. In DNA, the CDR3 is TGTGCCAGCAGTCTCGGGGATTATTCACCCCTCCACTTT.

This chain connects TRBV13 to TRBJ2-7; tentatively, D is TRBD1 (5 bases). In germline, CDR1 is PRHDT, CDR2 FYEKMQ (reference sequence). The CDR3 contains 15 residues. V dropped 6 bases and J dropped 0 bases, with 15 bases sitting between them. CDR3 region: CASSRQGPHSYEQYF. The CDR3, as DNA: TGTGCCAGCAGTCGTCAGGGTCCCCACTCCTACGAGCAGTACTTC.

The chain uses TRBV30 and TRBJ2-5; maybe TRBD1 (5 bases). The DNA matches TRBJ2-7 better at its end, which makes the J call doubtful. CDR1 and CDR2 from the germline V gene are GTSNPN and SVGIG (reference sequence). The CDR3 extends over 16 amino acids. CDR3 in amino acids: CAWSASTRTVRGEQYF. The CDR3 nucleotides read TGTGCCTGGAGCGCCTCGACCAGGACCGTAAGGGGCGAGCAGTACTTC.

CDR3 sequence (DNA): TGTGCCAGCGCTGAGGGGGGGCGCCCCTACAATGAGCAGTTCTTC. Translated, it gives CASAEGGRPYNEQFF. This sequence joins TRBV7-2 and TRBJ2-1; possibly TRBD2 for D (7 bases). The germline V gene encodes CDR1 SGHTA and CDR2 FQGNSA. V was pared by 8 bases and J by 2 bases, with 16 bases between. This CDR3 has 15 residues.

A few counts support this clone. This chain connects TRBV7-2 to TRBJ2-7, with D possibly TRBD2 on 6 matching bases. V shed 0 bases and J shed 3 bases, with 12 bases lying between them. Germline V gene data show CDR1 as SGHTA and CDR2 as FQGNSA. The CDR3 length is 15 residues. CDR3 in DNA: TGTGCCAGCAGCTTAGCTAGCGGAGGGAACTACGAGCAGTACTTC. Encoded protein: CASSLASGGNYEQYF. Full variable domain (outside the CDR3, taken from reference TRBV7-2 and TRBJ2-7): GAGVSQSPSNKVTEKGKDVELRCDPISGHTALYWYRQSLGQGLEFLIYFQGNSAPDKSGLPSDRFSAERTGGSVSTLTIQRTQQEDSAVYLCASSLASGGNYEQYFGPGTRLTVT.

The J gene is TRBJ2-7, the V gene TRBV27; the match to TRBD1 covers 7 bases. This CDR3 has 14 residues. CDR1 and CDR2 from the germline V gene are MNHEY and SMNVEV (reference sequence). The junction had 8 bases not matched to a gene; V was cut back by 6 bases and J by 3 bases. The CDR3 sequence is CASRGDRVGYEQYF. CDR3 DNA: TGTGCCAGCAGGGGAGACAGGGTGGGCTACGAGCAGTACTTC.

This chain uses TRBV9 with TRBJ2-7, with D perhaps TRBD2 (5 bases). CDR1 SGDLS and CDR2 YYNGEE come from the germline V gene. This CDR3 is built from 14 residues. Trimming left V 4 bases short and J 0 bases short, with 11 bases between. CDR3 amino acids: CASSPRTGSYEQYF. CDR3 DNA sequence: TGTGCCAGCAGCCCCCGGACTGGCTCCTACGAGCAGTACTTC.

V usage is TRBV6-5 and J usage is TRBJ2-7; 7 bases fit TRBD2. V gave up 6 bases and J gave up 1 base; unmatched junction bases: 6. CDR3 size: 14 residues. Germline V gene sequence: CDR1 MNHEY, CDR2 SVGAGI. CDR3 protein: CASRLTSASYEQYF. CDR3 nucleotides: TGTGCCAGCAGGCTAACTAGCGCTTCCTACGAGCAGTACTTC.

This clone was found a few times. The chain carries TRBV27 and TRBJ1-1; D is ambiguous. There are 18 residues in the CDR3. Trimming took off 2 bases at V and 0 bases at J, with 19 bases between the two ends. CDR1 MNHEY and CDR2 SMNVEV come from the germline V gene (reference sequence). CDR3 coding DNA: TGTGCCAGCAGTTTACGCCCCCTTCTAAACCATATGAACACTGAAGCTTTCTTT. Translated, it gives CASSLRPLLNHMNTEAFF.

About this clone itself: Mismatch with germline at one junction end may stem from a read error. The chain couples TRBV6-1 to TRBJ2-1; 10 bases agree with TRBD1. Per the germline V gene, CDR1 is MNHNS and CDR2 is SASEGT. This CDR3 has 16 amino acids. The CDR3 DNA reads as TGTGCCAGCGGTGACGGACAGGGGGTCGCCTACAATGAGCAGTTCTTC. Translating it yields CASGDGQGVAYNEQFF.

This clone was recorded a few times. The chain combines TRBV6-6 with TRBJ1-6, with D perhaps matching TRBD1 (5 bases). Looked up from germline, CDR1 is MNHNY and CDR2 is SVGAGI (reference sequence). V lost 2 bases and J lost 4, with 9 bases in between. The CDR3 is 15 residues long. The DNA for the CDR3 is TGTGCCAGCAGTTACCCAGACAGATATAATTCACCCCTCCACTTT. The encoded protein is CASSYPDRYNSPLHF.

The chain uses TRBV27 and TRBJ2-7; D perhaps matches TRBD2 (5 bases). Germline V gene data show CDR1 as MNHEY and CDR2 as SMNVEV (reference sequence). CDR3 size: 13 residues. Deletions cut 3 bases from V and 6 bases from J, with 12 bases between. CDR3 nucleotide sequence: TGTGCCAGCAGTTTGTCCGGGCTAGCCGAGCAGTACTTC. Its translation: CASSLSGLAEQYF.

This chain links TRBV27 with TRBJ2-7; D is perhaps TRBD1 (6 bases). The germline V gene has CDR1 MNHEY and CDR2 SMNVEV (reference sequence). The CDR3 has 11 residues. V was pared by 11 bases and J by 2 bases, with 10 bases between. The CDR3 DNA follows: TGTGCCTCTGAGGGGGCCTACGAGCAGTACTTC. Encoded protein: CASEGAYEQYF.

The genes are TRBV27 and TRBJ2-7, with D maybe TRBD1 (7 bases). The CDR3 sequence is 16 residues long. CDR1 MNHEY and CDR2 SMNVEV come from the germline V gene (reference sequence). V lost 5 bases and J lost 5, with 22 bases in between. Written as DNA, the CDR3 is TGTGCCAGCAGTCCTACTCTCAGGGTCAGGGGGGACGAGCAGTACTTC. Protein product: CASSPTLRVRGDEQYF.

The chain combines TRBV2 with TRBJ1-4, with TRBD1 as a possible D gene (6 bases). Trimming cost V 7 bases and J 2 bases, with 14 bases left between them. The CDR3 extends over 15 amino acids. From germline, CDR1 is SNHLY and CDR2 FYNNEI. The CDR3 region has the DNA TGTGCCAGCAACCGTCAGGGGTATACTAATGAAAAACTGTTTTTT. Residues: CASNRQGYTNEKLFF.

The rearrangement joins TRBV15 to TRBJ1-2, with D uncertain. CDR1 is LNHNV, CDR2 YYDKDF, per germline (reference sequence). The CDR3 is 15 amino acids. V was shortened by 0 bases and J by 5 bases, with 13 bases between the two germline ends. CDR3 sequence (DNA): TGTGCCACCAGCAGAGATAGGCGGGGTCAGTATGGCTACACCTTC. Its translation: CATSRDRRGQYGYTF.

Details on this clone: An end of the junction differs from the germline gene, which may be a read error. DNA for the CDR3: TGTGCCAGCAGCGTCCAGGGGGCCAACAATCAGCCCCAGAATTTT. It specifies CASSVQGANNQPQNF. The rearrangement uses TRBV6-1 and TRBJ1-5; 8 nucleotides line up with TRBD1. The CDR3 is 15 amino acids. Germline V gene data show CDR1 as MNHNS and CDR2 as SASEGT.

The gene calls are TRBV4-1 and TRBJ2-7; D is possibly TRBD1 (5 bases). CDR3 size: 15 residues. V lost 0 bases and J 7 bases, leaving 16 bases between the germline ends. The germline V gene encodes CDR1 MGHRA and CDR2 YSYEKL. CDR3 region: CASSQEGQGGREQYF. The CDR3 bases are TGCGCCAGCAGCCAAGAGGGCCAGGGCGGTCGAGAGCAGTACTTC.

A few counts support this clone. J is TRBJ2-1 and V is TRBV2, with D perhaps given as TRBD1 or TRBD2 (5 bases each). Germline V gives CDR1 SNHLY, CDR2 FYNNEI. Trimming took 6 bases from V and 8 from J, leaving 20 bases between them. The CDR3 contains 15 residues. The CDR3 spells CASSEQDWGRDEQFF. The DNA of the CDR3 is TGTGCCAGCAGCGAACAGGACTGGGGTAGGGATGAGCAGTTCTTC.